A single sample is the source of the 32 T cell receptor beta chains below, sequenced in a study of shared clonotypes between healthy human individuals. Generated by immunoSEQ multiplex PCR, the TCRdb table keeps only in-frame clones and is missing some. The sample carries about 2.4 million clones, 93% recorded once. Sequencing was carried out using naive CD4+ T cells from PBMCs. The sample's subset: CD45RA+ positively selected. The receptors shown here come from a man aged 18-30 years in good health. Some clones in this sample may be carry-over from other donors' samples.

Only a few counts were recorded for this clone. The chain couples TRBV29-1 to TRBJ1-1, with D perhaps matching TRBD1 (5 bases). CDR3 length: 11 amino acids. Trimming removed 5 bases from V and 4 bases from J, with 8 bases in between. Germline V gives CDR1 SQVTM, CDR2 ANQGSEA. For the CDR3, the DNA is TGCAGCGTTCAGGGTGTCACTGAAGCTTTCTTT. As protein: CSVQGVTEAFF. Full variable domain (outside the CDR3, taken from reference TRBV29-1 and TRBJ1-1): SAVISQKPSRDICQRGTSLTIQCQVDSQVTMMFWYRQQPGQSLTLIATANQGSEATYESGFVIDKFPISRPNLTFSTLTVSNMSPEDSSIYLCSVQGVTEAFFGQGTRLTVV.

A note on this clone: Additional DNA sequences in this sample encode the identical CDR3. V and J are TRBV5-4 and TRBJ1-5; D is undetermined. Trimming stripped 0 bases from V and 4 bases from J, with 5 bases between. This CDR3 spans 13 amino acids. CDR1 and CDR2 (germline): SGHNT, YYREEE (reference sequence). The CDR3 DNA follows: TGTGCCAGCAGCTTGGACCGGAATCAGCCCCAGCATTTT. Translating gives CASSLDRNQPQHF.

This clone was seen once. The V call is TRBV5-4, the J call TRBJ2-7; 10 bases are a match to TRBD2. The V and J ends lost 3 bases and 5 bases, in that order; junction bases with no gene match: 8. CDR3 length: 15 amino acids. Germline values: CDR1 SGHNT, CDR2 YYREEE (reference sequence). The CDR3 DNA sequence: TGTGCCAGCAGCTCGGGAGCGGGAGGGCCTGACGAGCAGTACTTC. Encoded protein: CASSSGAGGPDEQYF.

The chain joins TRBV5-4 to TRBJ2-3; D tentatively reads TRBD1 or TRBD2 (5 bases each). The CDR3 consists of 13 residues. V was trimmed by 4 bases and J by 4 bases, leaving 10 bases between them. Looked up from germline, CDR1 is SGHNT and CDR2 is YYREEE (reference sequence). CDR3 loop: CASSGTISDTQYF. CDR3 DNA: TGTGCCAGCAGCGGGACGATTTCAGATACGCAGTATTTT.

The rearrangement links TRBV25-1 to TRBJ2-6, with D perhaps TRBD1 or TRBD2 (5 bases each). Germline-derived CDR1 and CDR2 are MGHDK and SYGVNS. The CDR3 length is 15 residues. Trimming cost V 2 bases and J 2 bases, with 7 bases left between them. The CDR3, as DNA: TGTGCCAGCAGTGAAAGGGGAGCTGGGGCCAACGTCCTGACTTTC. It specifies CASSERGAGANVLTF.

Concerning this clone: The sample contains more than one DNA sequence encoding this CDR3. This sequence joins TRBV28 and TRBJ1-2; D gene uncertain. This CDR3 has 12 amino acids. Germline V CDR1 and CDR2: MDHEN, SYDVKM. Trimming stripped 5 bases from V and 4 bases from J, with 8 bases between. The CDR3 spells CASSAGPYGYTF. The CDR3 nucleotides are TGTGCCAGCAGTGCCGGGCCCTATGGCTACACCTTC.

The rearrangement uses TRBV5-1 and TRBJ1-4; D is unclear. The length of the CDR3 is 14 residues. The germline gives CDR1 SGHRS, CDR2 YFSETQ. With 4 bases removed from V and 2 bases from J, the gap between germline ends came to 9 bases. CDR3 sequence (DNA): TGCGCCAGCAGCGCGACGAGGACTAATGAAAAACTGTTTTTT. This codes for CASSATRTNEKLFF.

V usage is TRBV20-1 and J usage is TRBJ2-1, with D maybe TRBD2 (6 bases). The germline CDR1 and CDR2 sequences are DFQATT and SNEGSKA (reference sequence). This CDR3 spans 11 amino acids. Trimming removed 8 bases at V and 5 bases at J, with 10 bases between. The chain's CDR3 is CSRGIHNEQFF. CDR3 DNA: TGCAGTCGGGGGATCCACAATGAGCAGTTCTTC.

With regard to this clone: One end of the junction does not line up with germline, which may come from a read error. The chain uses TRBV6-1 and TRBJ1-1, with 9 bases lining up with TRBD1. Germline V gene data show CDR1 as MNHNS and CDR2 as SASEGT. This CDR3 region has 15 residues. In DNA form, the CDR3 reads TGTGCCAGCAGAGAAGGGACAGGGAGGATCACTGAAGCTTTCTTT. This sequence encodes CASREGTGRITEAFF.

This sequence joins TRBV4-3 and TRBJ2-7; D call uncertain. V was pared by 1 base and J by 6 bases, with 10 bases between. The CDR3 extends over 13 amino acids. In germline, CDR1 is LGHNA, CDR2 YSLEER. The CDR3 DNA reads TGCGCCAGCAGCCAAGGATCGAACACCGAGCAGTACTTC. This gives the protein CASSQGSNTEQYF.

CDR3 sequence: CASSYLRRDNTDTQYF. CDR3 nucleotides: TGTGCCAGCAGTTATCTCCGAAGGGACAACACAGATACGCAGTATTTT. The chain couples TRBV27 to TRBJ2-3, with a weak D call TRBD1 (6 bases). CDR3 length equals 16 residues. V gave up 4 bases and J gave up 2 bases, with 16 bases separating them. The V gene's germline CDR1 is MNHEY and CDR2 SMNVEV (reference sequence).

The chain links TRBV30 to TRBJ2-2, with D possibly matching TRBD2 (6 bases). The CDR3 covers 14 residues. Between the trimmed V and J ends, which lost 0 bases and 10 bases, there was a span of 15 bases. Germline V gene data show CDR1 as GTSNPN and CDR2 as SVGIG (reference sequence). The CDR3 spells CAWSVGGGDVELFF. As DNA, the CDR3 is TGTGCCTGGAGTGTAGGCGGAGGGGACGTGGAGCTGTTTTTT.

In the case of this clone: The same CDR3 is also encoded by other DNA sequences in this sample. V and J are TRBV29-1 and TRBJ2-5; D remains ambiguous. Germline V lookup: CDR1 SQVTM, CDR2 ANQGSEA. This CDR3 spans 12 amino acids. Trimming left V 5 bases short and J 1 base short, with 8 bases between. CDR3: CSVRTGQETQYF. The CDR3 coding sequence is TGCAGCGTTAGAACGGGCCAAGAGACCCAGTACTTC. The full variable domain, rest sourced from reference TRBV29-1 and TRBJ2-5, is SAVISQKPSRDICQRGTSLTIQCQVDSQVTMMFWYRQQPGQSLTLIATANQGSEATYESGFVIDKFPISRPNLTFSTLTVSNMSPEDSSIYLCSVRTGQETQYFGPGTRLLVL.

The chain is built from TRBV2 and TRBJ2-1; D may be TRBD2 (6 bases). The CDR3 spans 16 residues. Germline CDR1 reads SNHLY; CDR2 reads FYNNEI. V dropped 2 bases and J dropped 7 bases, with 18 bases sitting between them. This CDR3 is CASSESTSFLRNEQFF. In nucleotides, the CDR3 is TGTGCCAGCAGTGAATCGACTAGTTTTTTACGTAATGAGCAGTTCTTC.

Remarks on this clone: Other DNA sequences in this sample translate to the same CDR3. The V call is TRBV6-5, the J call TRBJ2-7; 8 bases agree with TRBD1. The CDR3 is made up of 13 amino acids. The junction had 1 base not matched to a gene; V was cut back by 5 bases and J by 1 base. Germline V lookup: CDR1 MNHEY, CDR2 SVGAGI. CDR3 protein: CASSRTGSYEQYF. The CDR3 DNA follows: TGTGCCAGCAGTCGGACAGGGTCCTACGAGCAGTACTTC.

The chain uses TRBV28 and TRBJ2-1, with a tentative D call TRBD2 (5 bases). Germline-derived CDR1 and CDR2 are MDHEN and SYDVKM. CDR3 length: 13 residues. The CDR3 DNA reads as TGTGCTCTCCAGAGGGATATCTACAATGAGCAGTTCTTC. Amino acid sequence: CALQRDIYNEQFF. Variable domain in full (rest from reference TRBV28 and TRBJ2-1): DVKVTQSSRYLVKRTGEKVFLECVQDMDHENMFWYRQDPGLGLRLIYFSYDVKMKEKGDIPEGYSVSREKKERFSLILESASTNQTSMYLCALQRDIYNEQFFGPGTRLTVL.

CDR3 residues: CASRLVMSCNQPQHF. The DNA of the CDR3 is TGTGCAAGTCGCTTAGTTATGAGTTGCAATCAGCCCCAGCATTTT. The rearrangement joins TRBV12-2 to TRBJ1-5. TRBV12-2 is a recognized pseudogene. The CDR3 covers 15 residues.

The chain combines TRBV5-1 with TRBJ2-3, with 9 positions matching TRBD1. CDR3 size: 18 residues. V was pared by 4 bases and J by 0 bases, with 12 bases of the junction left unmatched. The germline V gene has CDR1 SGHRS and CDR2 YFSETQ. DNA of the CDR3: TGCGCCAGCAGCCCAGGACAGGGGAGGGCCACTAGCACAGATACGCAGTATTTT. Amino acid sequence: CASSPGQGRATSTDTQYF. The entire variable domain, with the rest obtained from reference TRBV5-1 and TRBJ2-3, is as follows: KAGVTQTPRYLIKTRGQQVTLSCSPISGHRSVSWYQQTPGQGLQFLFEYFSETQRNKGNFPGRFSGRQFSNSRSEMNVSTLELGDSALYLCASSPGQGRATSTDTQYFGPGTRLTVL.

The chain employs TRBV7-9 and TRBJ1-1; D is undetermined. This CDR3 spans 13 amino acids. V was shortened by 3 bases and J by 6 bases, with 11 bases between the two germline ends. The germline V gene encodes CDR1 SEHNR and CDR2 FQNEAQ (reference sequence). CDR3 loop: CASSFRPTPEAFF. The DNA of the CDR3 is TGTGCCAGCAGCTTCCGACCGACTCCTGAAGCTTTCTTT.

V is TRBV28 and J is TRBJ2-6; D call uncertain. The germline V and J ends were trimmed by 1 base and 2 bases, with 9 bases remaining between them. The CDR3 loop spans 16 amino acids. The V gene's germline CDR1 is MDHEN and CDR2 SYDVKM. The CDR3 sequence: CASSLYLTAGANVLTF. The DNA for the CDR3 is TGTGCCAGCAGTTTATATCTCACTGCTGGGGCCAACGTCCTGACTTTC. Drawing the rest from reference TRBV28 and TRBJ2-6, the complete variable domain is DVKVTQSSRYLVKRTGEKVFLECVQDMDHENMFWYRQDPGLGLRLIYFSYDVKMKEKGDIPEGYSVSREKKERFSLILESASTNQTSMYLCASSLYLTAGANVLTFGAGSRLTVL.

The CDR3: CASSFGGGLYEQYF. The CDR3 nucleotides read TGTGCCAGCAGCTTTGGCGGGGGCCTCTACGAGCAGTACTTC. The chain carries TRBV11-1 and TRBJ2-7; perhaps TRBD2 as D (7 bases). Germline CDR1 SGHAT, CDR2 FQDESV (reference sequence). V lost 3 bases and J 3 bases, leaving 12 bases between the germline ends. The CDR3 is 14 amino acids.

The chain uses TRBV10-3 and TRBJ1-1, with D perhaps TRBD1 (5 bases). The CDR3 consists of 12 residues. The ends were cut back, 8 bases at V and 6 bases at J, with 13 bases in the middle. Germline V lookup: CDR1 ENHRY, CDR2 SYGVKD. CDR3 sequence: CAISTLGAEAFF. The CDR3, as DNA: TGTGCCATCTCCACGTTAGGGGCTGAAGCTTTCTTT.

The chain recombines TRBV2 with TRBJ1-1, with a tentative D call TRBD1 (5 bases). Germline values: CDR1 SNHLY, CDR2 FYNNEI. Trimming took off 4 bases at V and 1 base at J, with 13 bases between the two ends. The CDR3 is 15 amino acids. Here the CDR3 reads CASSGPLRENTEAFF. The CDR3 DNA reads TGTGCCAGCAGTGGTCCCCTCAGGGAGAACACTGAAGCTTTCTTT.

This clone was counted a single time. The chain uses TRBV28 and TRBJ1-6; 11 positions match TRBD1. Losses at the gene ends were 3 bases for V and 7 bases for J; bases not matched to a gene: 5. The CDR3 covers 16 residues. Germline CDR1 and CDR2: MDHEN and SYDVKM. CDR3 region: CASSFFRDRGNSPLHF. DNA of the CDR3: TGTGCCAGCAGTTTCTTCCGGGACAGGGGGAATTCACCCCTCCACTTT. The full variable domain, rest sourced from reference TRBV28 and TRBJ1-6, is DVKVTQSSRYLVKRTGEKVFLECVQDMDHENMFWYRQDPGLGLRLIYFSYDVKMKEKGDIPEGYSVSREKKERFSLILESASTNQTSMYLCASSFFRDRGNSPLHFGNGTRLTVT.

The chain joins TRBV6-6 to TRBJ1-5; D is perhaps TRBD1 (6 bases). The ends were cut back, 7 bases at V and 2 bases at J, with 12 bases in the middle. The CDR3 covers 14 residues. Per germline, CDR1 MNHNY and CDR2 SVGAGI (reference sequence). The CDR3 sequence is CASTWQGRNQPQHF. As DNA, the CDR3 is TGTGCCAGCACCTGGCAGGGGCGCAATCAGCCCCAGCATTTT.

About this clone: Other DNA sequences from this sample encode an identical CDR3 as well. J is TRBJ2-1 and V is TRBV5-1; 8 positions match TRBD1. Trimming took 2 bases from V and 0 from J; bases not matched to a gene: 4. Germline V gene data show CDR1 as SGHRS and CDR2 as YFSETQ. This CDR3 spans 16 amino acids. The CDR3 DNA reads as TGCGCCAGCAGCTTACGACAGGGGAGCTCCTACAATGAGCAGTTCTTC. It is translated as CASSLRQGSSYNEQFF.

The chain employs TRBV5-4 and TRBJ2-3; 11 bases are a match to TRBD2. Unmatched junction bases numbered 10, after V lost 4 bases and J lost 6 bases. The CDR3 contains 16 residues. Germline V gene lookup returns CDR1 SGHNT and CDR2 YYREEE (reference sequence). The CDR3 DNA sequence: TGTGCCAGCAGCCCACTAGCGGGAGTGAGTCGTGATACGCAGTATTTT. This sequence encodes CASSPLAGVSRDTQYF.

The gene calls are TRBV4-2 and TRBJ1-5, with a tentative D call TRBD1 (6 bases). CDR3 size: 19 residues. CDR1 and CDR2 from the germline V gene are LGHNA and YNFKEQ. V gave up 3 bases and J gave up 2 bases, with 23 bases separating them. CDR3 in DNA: TGTGCCAGCAGCCACCCTGGGGGCGCGGACCTATGGGGCAATCAGCCCCAGCATTTT. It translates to CASSHPGGADLWGNQPQHF.

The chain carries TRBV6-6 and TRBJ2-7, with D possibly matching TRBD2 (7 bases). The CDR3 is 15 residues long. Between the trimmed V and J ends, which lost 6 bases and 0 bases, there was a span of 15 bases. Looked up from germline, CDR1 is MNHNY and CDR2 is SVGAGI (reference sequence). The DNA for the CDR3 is TGTGCCAGCAGGGGGGCGGGAGAGCACTCCTACGAGCAGTACTTC. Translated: CASRGAGEHSYEQYF.

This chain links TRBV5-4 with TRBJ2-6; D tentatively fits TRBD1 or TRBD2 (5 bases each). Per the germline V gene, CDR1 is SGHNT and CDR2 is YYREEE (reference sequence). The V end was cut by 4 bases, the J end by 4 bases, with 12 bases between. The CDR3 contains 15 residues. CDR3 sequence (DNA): TGTGCCAGCAGCCAACTAGGGGTCGGGGCCAACGTCCTGACTTTC. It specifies CASSQLGVGANVLTF.

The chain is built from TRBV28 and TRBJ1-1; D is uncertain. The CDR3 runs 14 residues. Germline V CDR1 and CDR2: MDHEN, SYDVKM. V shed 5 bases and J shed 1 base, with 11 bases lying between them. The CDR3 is CASSIQTPNTEAFF. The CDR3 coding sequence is TGTGCCAGCAGTATCCAGACACCGAACACTGAAGCTTTCTTT.

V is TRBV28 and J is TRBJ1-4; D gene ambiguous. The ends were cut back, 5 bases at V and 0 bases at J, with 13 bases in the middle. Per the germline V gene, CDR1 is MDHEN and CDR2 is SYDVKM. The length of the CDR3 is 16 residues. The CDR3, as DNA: TGTGCCAGCAGTCTTCGACATCTACCAACTAATGAAAAACTGTTTTTT. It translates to CASSLRHLPTNEKLFF. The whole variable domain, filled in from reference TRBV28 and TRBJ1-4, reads DVKVTQSSRYLVKRTGEKVFLECVQDMDHENMFWYRQDPGLGLRLIYFSYDVKMKEKGDIPEGYSVSREKKERFSLILESASTNQTSMYLCASSLRHLPTNEKLFFGSGTQLSVL.